The T cell receptor beta chain described here comes from a study of T cell repertoires in cytomegalovirus infection. This clonotype was detected ten times or more. Its specificity is unknown. In TCRdb, the reads were re-called with MiXCR into one record per CDR3 protein. The data contain fewer than 250,000 distinct CDR3 sequences, approximately 24% of them singletons. Points from the study as a whole: Summed public TCR beta family frequency identified CMV carriers bearing the relevant HLA.

With 7 bases removed from V and 0 bases from J, the gap between germline ends came to 9 bases. This CDR3 is 13 amino acids long. Germline CDR1 ENHRY, CDR2 SYGVKD. The receptor was derived from a human donor in good health (CMV status not recorded). Some clones in this sample may be carry-over from other donors' samples. What was sequenced was CD8+ T cells from PBMCs. This chain joins TRBV10-3 and TRBJ1-1; D call uncertain. Written as DNA, the CDR3 is TGTGCCATCACCCCTGGAATGAACACTGAAGCTTTCTTT. Translated: CAITPGMNTEAFF.